This is a list of T cell receptor beta chains from one sample in a study of shared clonotypes between healthy human individuals. TCRdb keeps only in-frame clones here, not all; method: immunoSEQ multiplex PCR. The sample lists hundreds of thousands of clones, around 96% occurring once. Input material: naive CD8+ T cells sorted from blood. All receptors derive from a man aged 25-40 years in good health. Each CDR3 is given with its conserved first and last residue. Fields, in order: J gene, clone size, V gene, D gene, CDR3 DNA, CDR3 protein. D genes are given only for firm matches. Size is stated for part of the rows, as once, few or many counts, or as a class when the clone is expanded.

J: TRBJ2-7; size: -; V: TRBV7-9; D: -; DNA: TGTGCCAGCCGGAGTTCGGGGCCCGACTCCTACGAGCAGTACTTC; CDR3: CASRSSGPDSYEQYF
J: TRBJ1-1; size: -; V: TRBV28; D: -; DNA: TGTGCCAGCAGTTTACCCCCCGGGAGGACTGAAGCTTTCTTT; CDR3: CASSLPPGRTEAFF
J: TRBJ2-7; size: -; V: TRBV28; D: -; DNA: TGTGCCAGCAGTTGGGGGTTCTCCTACGAGCAGTACTTC; CDR3: CASSWGFSYEQYF
J: TRBJ1-5; size: -; V: TRBV27; D: -; DNA: TGTGCCAGCATGAGCGGGGGCGGGGGTCAGCCCCAGCATTTT; CDR3: CASMSGGGGQPQHF
J: TRBJ2-7; size: -; V: TRBV27; D: -; DNA: TGTGCCAGCAGTGGTAGGCGCCGAGAGCTCAGCGAGCAGTACTTC; CDR3: CASSGRRRELSEQYF
J: TRBJ1-1; size: -; V: TRBV25-1; D: -; DNA: TGTGCCAGCAGTGACACAGGGAACACTGAAGCTTTCTTT; CDR3: CASSDTGNTEAFF
J: TRBJ2-7; size: -; V: TRBV18; D: -; DNA: TGTGCCAGCTCACCATACTCTCGAACCTACGAGCAGTACTTC; CDR3: CASSPYSRTYEQYF
J: TRBJ2-1; size: -; V: TRBV29-1; D: -; DNA: TGCAGCGTCTCCACCGGGGGGCTTAATGAGCAGTTCTTC; CDR3: CSVSTGGLNEQFF
J: TRBJ2-1; size: -; V: TRBV30; D: TRBD2; DNA: TGTGCCTGGAGTACTAGCGGGAGGGCCATCTGCAATGAGCAGTTCTTC; CDR3: CAWSTSGRAICNEQFF
J: TRBJ2-2; size: -; V: TRBV7-8; D: -; DNA: TGTGCCAGCAGCTTAGTAGCCGGGACACTAAACACCGGGGAGCTGTTTTTT; CDR3: CASSLVAGTLNTGELFF
J: TRBJ2-7; size: -; V: TRBV27; D: -; DNA: TGTGCCAGCAGTTTATCCCAGGGACCCTACGAGCAGTACTTC; CDR3: CASSLSQGPYEQYF
J: TRBJ2-1; size: -; V: TRBV4-1; D: -; DNA: TGCGCCAGCAGCCAAGGGCCGCTTTACAATGAGCAGTTCTTC; CDR3: CASSQGPLYNEQFF
J: TRBJ2-1; size: -; V: TRBV5-1; D: -; DNA: -; CDR3: CASSTLGLVEASNEQFF
J: TRBJ2-7; size: -; V: TRBV27; D: -; DNA: TGTGCCAGCAGTTTTCTGGGGGGATCCTACGAGCAGTACTTC; CDR3: CASSFLGGSYEQYF
J: TRBJ2-5; size: -; V: TRBV7-9; D: TRBD1; DNA: TGTGCCAGCAGCTCGATCGATCTAGGGACAGGGTGGCGAGAGACCCAGTACTTC; CDR3: CASSSIDLGTGWRETQYF
J: TRBJ2-7; size: -; V: TRBV27; D: TRBD2; DNA: TGTGCCAGCAGGCAGACTAGCGGGAGTAGGGGGTACGAGCAGTACTTC; CDR3: CASRQTSGSRGYEQYF
J: TRBJ1-2; size: -; V: TRBV28; D: TRBD1; DNA: TGTGCCAGCCACGGACAGGGGGAGATCTATGGCTACACCTTC; CDR3: CASHGQGEIYGYTF
J: TRBJ1-1; size: once; V: TRBV4-1; D: TRBD1; DNA: TGCGCCAGCAGCCCAAGGGGACAGGGTGAAGCTTTCTTT; CDR3: CASSPRGQGEAFF
J: TRBJ1-5; size: -; V: TRBV28; D: TRBD1; DNA: TGTGCCAGCAGACAACAGGGGGATAGCAATCAGCCCCAGCATTTT; CDR3: CASRQQGDSNQPQHF
J: TRBJ1-5; size: -; V: TRBV27; D: -; DNA: TGTGCCAGCAGTTGGTCCGGGTTTGGTCAGCCCCAGCATTTT; CDR3: CASSWSGFGQPQHF
J: TRBJ2-7; size: -; V: TRBV6-1; D: TRBD2; DNA: TGTGCCAGCCCCGGGGAGGGCGGCTCCTACGAGCAGTACTTC; CDR3: CASPGEGGSYEQYF
J: TRBJ1-1; size: once; V: TRBV5-1; D: TRBD1; DNA: TGCGCCAGCAGCTTGGGGACAGGGGGCGATGGAACTGAAGCTTTCTTT; CDR3: CASSLGTGGDGTEAFF